This T cell receptor beta chain was identified in a study of shared clonotypes between healthy human individuals. Study at large: Sampling drew on donors who were a couple of women and a few men aged 18 to 49.

CDR1 MDHEN and CDR2 SYDVKM come from the germline V gene. CDR3 length: 15 residues. V was trimmed by 8 bases and J by 2 bases, leaving 15 bases between them. It was on ten immunoSEQ deep assay plates that unsorted PBMC DNA was sequenced. Method: immunoSEQ multiplex PCR; TCRdb's copy keeps in-frame clones and lacks some. The data show 400,000 to 550,000 clones, roughly 85% seen once. Sequenced input: PBMCs. The clonotype originates from a woman aged 40 to 49 in good health. Some clones in this sample may be carry-over from other donors' samples. The V and J genes are TRBV28 and TRBJ2-2; maybe TRBD2 (6 bases). Here the CDR3 DNA reads TGTGCCAGCCACGGTGGCGGGGCTAACACCGGGGAGCTGTTTTTT. Amino acid sequence: CASHGGGANTGELFF.